The 29 T cell receptor beta chains presented below share a single source sample, sequenced in a study. TCRdb recomputed calls from the 5' RACE reads with MiXCR, one row per CDR3 protein. The repertoire holds 30,000 or so distinct CDR3 sequences, less than 25% seen once, with roughly 4.5% in the top ten. The sample consisted of memory CD4+ T cells sorted from blood. Subset denoted: memory CD4+ T cells, CD4+CD45RO+CD25-. The receptors shown here come from a female donor with breast cancer.

This clonotype was counted only a few times. J is TRBJ1-1 and V is TRBV20-1; D gene uncertain. The germline gives CDR1 DFQATT, CDR2 SNEGSKA (reference sequence). The ends were cut back, 0 bases at V and 5 bases at J, with 19 bases in the middle. The CDR3 runs to 16 residues. CDR3 loop: CSARDPQDPLGTEAFF. The CDR3 DNA reads TGCAGTGCTAGAGATCCTCAAGATCCCCTGGGGACTGAAGCTTTCTTT.

In its sample, this clonotype was seen a few times. CDR3 in amino acids: CASNVGLAEVTQYF. The CDR3 DNA is TGTGCCAGCAACGTGGGACTAGCGGAGGTTACGCAGTATTTT. The chain links TRBV7-9 to TRBJ2-3, with 11 nucleotides matching TRBD2. The CDR3 is 14 amino acids. Germline CDR1 is SEHNR and CDR2 is FQNEAQ (reference sequence). The trim removed 7 bases at V and 8 bases at J, leaving 8 bases unmatched.

The sample holds a few counts of this clonotype. The chain uses TRBV7-9 and TRBJ1-5; 9 bases are shared with TRBD1. The CDR3 is 14 residues long. Germline V lookup: CDR1 SEHNR, CDR2 FQNEAQ (reference sequence). The V and J ends lost 6 bases and 7 bases, in that order; junction bases with no gene match: 7. The CDR3 DNA sequence: TGTGCCAGCAGTCAACAGGGGGCCAGGCAGCCCCAGCATTTT. It encodes CASSQQGARQPQHF.

This clonotype was seen only a few times. The chain couples TRBV20-1 to TRBJ2-5, with D tentatively TRBD1 (6 bases). Between the trimmed V and J ends, which lost 0 bases and 5 bases, there was a span of 7 bases. The CDR3 is 12 amino acids. The germline V gene has CDR1 DFQATT and CDR2 SNEGSKA (reference sequence). CDR3 coding DNA: TGCAGTGCTAGAGATACAGGGGAGACCCAGTACTTC. Protein: CSARDTGETQYF.

The chain has TRBV5-1 and TRBJ2-5, with 9 positions matching TRBD2. CDR1 is SGHRS and CDR2 is YFSETQ in the germline V gene. The CDR3 is 14 residues long. Trimming cost V 5 bases and J 2 bases; bases outside gene matches: 4. The CDR3 bases are TGCGCCAGCAGTCTAGCGGGAATGCAAGAGACCCAGTACTTC. Its translation: CASSLAGMQETQYF.

Details on this clonotype: Being one base from a much bigger clone, this may be a read error. The CDR3 ends on some other residue instead of the conserved phenylalanine or tryptophan, so this is likely a read error. The V and J genes are TRBV7-9 and TRBJ2-3, with TRBD2 as a possible D gene (6 bases). V lost 4 bases and J lost 2, with 10 bases in between. Per germline, CDR1 SEHNR and CDR2 FQNEAQ (reference sequence). CDR3 size: 14 residues. The DNA for the CDR3 is TGTGCCAGCAGCTGGCGGGACGCCACAGATACGCAGTATCTT. Protein sequence: CASSWRDATDTQYL.

J is TRBJ1-1 and V is TRBV7-8; 11 bases match TRBD1. CDR3 length equals 16 residues. The V gene end was trimmed by 5 bases and the J gene end by 11 bases; junction bases not matched to a gene: 16. Germline V gene sequence: CDR1 SGHVS, CDR2 FQNEAQ. DNA for the CDR3: TGTGCCAGCAGCGAAGGTTTTGGGACAGGGGGTTTATCGGCTTTCTTT. Translation gives CASSEGFGTGGLSAFF.

V usage is TRBV27 and J usage is TRBJ1-5; D unresolved. The CDR3 length is 14 residues. Germline CDR1 reads MNHEY; CDR2 reads SMNVEV (reference sequence). V was shortened by 2 bases and J by 1 base, with 6 bases between the two germline ends. CDR3 protein: CASSLPGSNQPQHF. CDR3 coding DNA: TGTGCCAGCAGTTTACCAGGAAGCAATCAGCCCCAGCATTTT.

This chain connects TRBV15 to TRBJ2-2; 8 nucleotides line up with TRBD1. The CDR3 runs to 14 residues. Trimming took 3 bases from V and 6 from J; bases not matched to a gene: 3. CDR1 LNHNV and CDR2 YYDKDF come from the germline V gene (reference sequence). The CDR3 sequence: CATSSRGPAGELFF. DNA for the CDR3: TGTGCCACCAGCAGCAGGGGGCCGGCCGGGGAGCTGTTTTTT.

V gene TRBV27 combines with J gene TRBJ1-5; the match to TRBD1 covers 7 bases. After removal of 6 bases from V and 4 bases from J, the junction contained 6 bases not matched to a gene. CDR3 length: 14 amino acids. Germline CDR1 MNHEY, CDR2 SMNVEV (reference sequence). CDR3 sequence reads: CASRLGQENQPQHF. DNA of the CDR3: TGTGCCAGCAGACTTGGACAGGAGAATCAGCCCCAGCATTTT.

Concerning this clonotype itself: A read error is possible here, since a much larger clone lies one base away. This chain joins TRBV4-1 and TRBJ2-5, with D tentatively TRBD1 or TRBD2 (6 bases each). Germline-derived CDR1 and CDR2 are MGHRA and YSYEKL. The CDR3 sequence is 14 residues long. The CDR3 nucleotides are TGCACCAGCAGCCAATGGAGGGGGCAAGAGACCCAGTACTTC. Protein product: CTSSQWRGQETQYF.

The chain has TRBV7-9 and TRBJ1-5; D is perhaps TRBD1 (5 bases). Germline lookup yields CDR1 SEHNR and CDR2 FQNEAQ (reference sequence). Trimming took 0 bases from V and 2 from J, leaving 8 bases between them. CDR3 size: 15 residues. The CDR3 reads CASSLAGAGNQPQHF. The CDR3 nucleotides are TGTGCCAGCAGCTTAGCAGGGGCGGGCAATCAGCCCCAGCATTTT. Supplemented by reference TRBV7-9 and TRBJ1-5, the full variable domain reads DTGVSQNPRHKITKRGQNVTFRCDPISEHNRLYWYRQTLGQGPEFLTYFQNEAQLEKSRLLSDRFSAERPKGSFSTLEIQRTEQGDSAMYLCASSLAGAGNQPQHFGDGTRLSIL.

This clonotype was seen many times. The gene calls are TRBV7-9 and TRBJ2-3; no clear D gene. The CDR3 has 14 amino acids. The V gene lost 3 bases and the J gene lost 2 bases, with 9 bases spanning the gap. Germline lookup yields CDR1 SEHNR and CDR2 FQNEAQ (reference sequence). The CDR3 reads CASSFQMVTDTQYF. CDR3 DNA sequence: TGTGCCAGCAGCTTCCAGATGGTCACAGATACGCAGTATTTT.

The CDR3 nucleotides read TGTGCCTGGAGTGAGGGGCGGCGTGAGTCCGGGGAGCTGTTTTTT. Protein product: CAWSEGRRESGELFF. The chain joins TRBV30 to TRBJ2-2; possible D gene TRBD1, 5 bases. CDR1 and CDR2 from the germline V gene are GTSNPN and SVGIG (reference sequence). V was pared by 1 base and J by 6 bases, with 15 bases between. The CDR3 covers 15 residues.

At least ten counts were recorded for this clonotype. The chain carries TRBV5-1 and TRBJ2-7, with TRBD1 matching 7 bases. Germline assignment: CDR1 SGHRS and CDR2 YFSETQ. Germline trimming cut 7 bases from V and 6 bases from J; bases unmatched to any gene: 4. This CDR3 comprises 11 residues. The CDR3 region has the DNA TGCGCCAGCTCGACAGGGAGCGAGCAGTACTTC. Translating gives CASSTGSEQYF.

J is TRBJ2-5 and V is TRBV21-1. TRBV21-1 is annotated as a pseudogene. The CDR3 consists of 11 residues. CDR3 residues: CAACDQETQYF. Written as DNA, the CDR3 is TGTGCCGCATGTGACCAAGAGACCCAGTACTTC.

The chain couples TRBV7-2 to TRBJ2-7; the D is unclear. The germline V gene encodes CDR1 SGHTA and CDR2 FQGNSA. Trimming left V 5 bases short and J 7 bases short, with 9 bases between. The CDR3 sequence is 11 residues long. CDR3 sequence: CASSPTNEQYF. As DNA, the CDR3 is TGTGCCAGCAGCCCGACAAATGAGCAGTACTTC.

J is TRBJ2-2 and V is TRBV5-1; 10 bases line up with TRBD2. V gave up 0 bases and J gave up 3 bases; unmatched junction bases: 5. This CDR3 is 17 amino acids long. From germline, CDR1 is SGHRS and CDR2 YFSETQ. CDR3 nucleotide sequence: TGCGCCAGCAGCTTGGGCGGCCTAGCGGGAGACACCGGGGAGCTGTTTTTT. Translated, it gives CASSLGGLAGDTGELFF. The whole variable domain, remainder taken from reference TRBV5-1 and TRBJ2-2, is KAGVTQTPRYLIKTRGQQVTLSCSPISGHRSVSWYQQTPGQGLQFLFEYFSETQRNKGNFPGRFSGRQFSNSRSEMNVSTLELGDSALYLCASSLGGLAGDTGELFFGEGSRLTVL.

Many counts were recorded for this clonotype. The rearrangement uses TRBV4-2 and TRBJ2-7, with D possibly matching TRBD2 (5 bases). This CDR3 contains 14 residues. Germline V gives CDR1 LGHNA, CDR2 YNFKEQ. Trimming took off 2 bases at V and 5 bases at J, with 13 bases between the two ends. The chain's CDR3 is CASSQYEGRNEQYF. The CDR3 coding sequence is TGTGCCAGCAGCCAATACGAGGGCAGGAACGAGCAGTACTTC.

This rearrangement joins TRBV4-1 to TRBJ2-3; possible D gene TRBD2, 7 bases. CDR3 length: 16 amino acids. V was cut by 4 bases and J by 4 bases, with 18 bases left in between. Germline CDR1 MGHRA, CDR2 YSYEKL. CDR3 nucleotide sequence: TGCGCCAGCAGCCCTCTAAGGGGGGGCCTGCCAGATACGCAGTATTTT. Amino acid sequence: CASSPLRGGLPDTQYF.

Turning to this clonotype: An end of the junction differs from the germline gene, which may be a read error. The rearrangement joins TRBV27 to TRBJ2-5; D gene ambiguous. The CDR3 has 15 amino acids. Germline V CDR1 and CDR2: MNHEY, SMNVEV (reference sequence). The CDR3 reads CASSLSPTVGETQYF. DNA for the CDR3: TGTGCCAGCAGTTTATCGCCGACTGTTGGAGAGACTCAGTACTTC.

This clonotype was seen a few times. This chain links TRBV12-3 or TRBV12-4 with TRBJ1-1; D remains unclear. The CDR3 is made up of 14 amino acids. The germline V and J ends were trimmed by 3 bases and 1 base, with 9 bases remaining between them. The DNA for the CDR3 is TGTGCCAGCAGTTTGGTAACTAGGAACACTGAAGCTTTCTTT. The encoded protein is CASSLVTRNTEAFF.

This clonotype has ten or more counts. The CDR3 reads CASSPSGGRADTQYF. CDR3 nucleotides: TGTGCCAGCAGCCCGAGCGGGGGGAGAGCAGATACGCAGTATTTT. The J gene is TRBJ2-3, the V gene TRBV27; 9 bases align to TRBD2. Germline V CDR1 and CDR2: MNHEY, SMNVEV (reference sequence). The CDR3 is 15 residues long. V shed 6 bases and J 4 bases; nucleotides not matched to a gene: 8.

In its sample, this clonotype was seen many times. This chain connects TRBV10-3 to TRBJ1-1; the D is unclear. Germline values: CDR1 ENHRY, CDR2 SYGVKD. The length of the CDR3 is 12 residues. V gave up 4 bases and J gave up 2 bases, with 5 bases separating them. This CDR3 reads CAISVSNTEAFF. CDR3 DNA sequence: TGTGCCATCAGTGTTTCAAACACTGAAGCTTTCTTT.

The chain couples TRBV7-8 to TRBJ2-3, with D tentatively TRBD1 (5 bases). Germline values: CDR1 SGHVS, CDR2 FQNEAQ. The CDR3 runs to 16 residues. Trimming removed 0 bases at V and 0 bases at J, with 10 bases between. Here the CDR3 reads CASSLAETDSTDTQYF. CDR3 coding DNA: TGTGCCAGCAGCTTAGCAGAGACAGACAGCACAGATACGCAGTATTTT.

This clonotype was counted only a few times. The chain combines TRBV27 with TRBJ2-1; TRBD1 agrees at 7 bases. Trimming cost V 4 bases and J 9 bases; bases outside gene matches: 6. Germline V gene lookup returns CDR1 MNHEY and CDR2 SMNVEV (reference sequence). The CDR3 has 13 residues. DNA of the CDR3: TGTGCCAGCAGTTCCGGGACAGCCAGTGAGCAGTTCTTC. Protein product: CASSSGTASEQFF.

This chain connects TRBV20-1 to TRBJ2-3; 7 bases agree with TRBD2. V shed 4 bases, J shed 2 bases, and the junction held 9 bases outside the gene matches. Germline CDR1 is DFQATT and CDR2 is SNEGSKA (reference sequence). The CDR3 covers 15 residues. DNA of the CDR3: TGCAGTGCTAAAACGGGACTACCCGACACAGATACGCAGTATTTT. The encoded protein is CSAKTGLPDTDTQYF.

This clonotype has more than one count but fewer than ten. The chain combines TRBV28 with TRBJ1-5, with 9 nucleotides matching TRBD1. Germline V gives CDR1 MDHEN, CDR2 SYDVKM. The V gene end was trimmed by 3 bases and the J gene end by 5 bases; junction bases not matched to a gene: 8. The CDR3 extends over 16 amino acids. The CDR3 protein is CASSLDEGQGYQPQHF. In DNA form, the CDR3 reads TGTGCCAGCAGTTTGGATGAAGGACAGGGGTATCAGCCCCAGCATTTT.

In this sample, this clonotype turned up many times. The chain uses TRBV27 and TRBJ2-7; no clear D gene. Germline V gene sequence: CDR1 MNHEY, CDR2 SMNVEV (reference sequence). V lost 2 bases to trimming and J lost 6 bases, with 14 bases between them. This CDR3 spans 14 amino acids. The CDR3 DNA reads as TGTGCCAGCAGTTTAATGGACGGGTCTTCCGAGCAGTACTTC. Protein: CASSLMDGSSEQYF.